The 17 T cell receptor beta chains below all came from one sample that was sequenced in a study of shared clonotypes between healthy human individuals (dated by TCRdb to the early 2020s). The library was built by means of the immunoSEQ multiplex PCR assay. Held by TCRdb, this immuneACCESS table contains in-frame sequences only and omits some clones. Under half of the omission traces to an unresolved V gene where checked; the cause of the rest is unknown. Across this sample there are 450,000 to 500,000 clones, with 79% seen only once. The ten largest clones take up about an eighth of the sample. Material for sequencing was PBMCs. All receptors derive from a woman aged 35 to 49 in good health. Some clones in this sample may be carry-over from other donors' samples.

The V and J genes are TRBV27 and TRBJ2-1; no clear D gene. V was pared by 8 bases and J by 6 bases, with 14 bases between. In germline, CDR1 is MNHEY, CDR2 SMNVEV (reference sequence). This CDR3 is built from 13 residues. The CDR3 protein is CASGANWGNEQFF. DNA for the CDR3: TGTGCCAGCGGCGCGAATTGGGGCAATGAGCAGTTCTTC.

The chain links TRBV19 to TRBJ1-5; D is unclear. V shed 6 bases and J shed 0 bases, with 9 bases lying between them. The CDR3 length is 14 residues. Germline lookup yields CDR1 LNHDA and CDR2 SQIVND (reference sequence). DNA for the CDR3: TGTGCCAGTAGGCAAATTTATAGCAATCAGCCCCAGCATTTT. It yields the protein CASRQIYSNQPQHF.

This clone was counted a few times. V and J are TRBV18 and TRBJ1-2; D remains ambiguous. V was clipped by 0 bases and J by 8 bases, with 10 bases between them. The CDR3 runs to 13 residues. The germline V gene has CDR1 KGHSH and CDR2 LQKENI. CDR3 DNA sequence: TGTGCCAGCTCACCACCGTCTATCGAGGGCTACACCTTC. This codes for CASSPPSIEGYTF.

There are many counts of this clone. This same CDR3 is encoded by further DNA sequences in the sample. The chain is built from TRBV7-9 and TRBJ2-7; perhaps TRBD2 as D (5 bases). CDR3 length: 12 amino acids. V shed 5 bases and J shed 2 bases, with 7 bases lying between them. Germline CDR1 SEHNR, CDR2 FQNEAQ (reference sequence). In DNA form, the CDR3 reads TGTGCCAGCAGCCCGCGGGCCTACGAGCAGTACTTC. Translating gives CASSPRAYEQYF.

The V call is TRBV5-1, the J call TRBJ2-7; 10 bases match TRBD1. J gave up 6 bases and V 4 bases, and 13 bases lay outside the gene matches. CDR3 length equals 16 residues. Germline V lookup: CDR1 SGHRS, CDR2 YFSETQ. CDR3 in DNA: TGCGCCAGCAGCCTGGGAGGTGGGACAGGGGCAATCGAGCAGTACTTC. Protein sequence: CASSLGGGTGAIEQYF.

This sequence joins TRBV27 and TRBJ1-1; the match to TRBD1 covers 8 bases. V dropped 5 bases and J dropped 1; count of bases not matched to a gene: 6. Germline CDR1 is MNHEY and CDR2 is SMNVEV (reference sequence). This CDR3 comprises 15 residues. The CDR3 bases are TGTGCCAGCAGTCTGAGCAGGGGGCCGAACACTGAAGCTTTCTTT. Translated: CASSLSRGPNTEAFF.

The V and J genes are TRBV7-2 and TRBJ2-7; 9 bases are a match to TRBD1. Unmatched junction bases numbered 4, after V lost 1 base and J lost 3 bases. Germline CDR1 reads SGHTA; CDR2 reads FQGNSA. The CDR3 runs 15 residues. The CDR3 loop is CASSLVGQGNYEQYF. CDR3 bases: TGTGCCAGCAGCTTAGTGGGACAGGGAAACTACGAGCAGTACTTC.

The CDR3 region has the DNA TGTGCCAGCAGCTTAGATTTTGCCAGCGAGCAGTACTTC. It encodes CASSLDFASEQYF. The chain uses TRBV7-2 and TRBJ2-7; D gene ambiguous. The CDR3 spans 13 residues. Germline CDR1 reads SGHTA; CDR2 reads FQGNSA. Trimming stripped 1 base from V and 6 bases from J, with 10 bases between.

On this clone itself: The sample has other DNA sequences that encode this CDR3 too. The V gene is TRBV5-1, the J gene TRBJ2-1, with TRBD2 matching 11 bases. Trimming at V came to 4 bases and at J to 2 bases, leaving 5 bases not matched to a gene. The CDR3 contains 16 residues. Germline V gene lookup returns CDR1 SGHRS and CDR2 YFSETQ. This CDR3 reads CASSAGTSGTYNEQFF. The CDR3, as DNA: TGCGCCAGCAGCGCCGGGACTAGCGGAACCTACAATGAGCAGTTCTTC.

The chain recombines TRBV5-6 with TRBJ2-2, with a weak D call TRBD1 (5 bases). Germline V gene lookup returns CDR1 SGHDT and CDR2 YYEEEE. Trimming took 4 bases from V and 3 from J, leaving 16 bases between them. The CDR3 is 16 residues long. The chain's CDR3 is CASSLRQFGDTGELFF. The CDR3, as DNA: TGTGCCAGCAGCCTACGACAGTTCGGCGACACCGGGGAGCTGTTTTTT.

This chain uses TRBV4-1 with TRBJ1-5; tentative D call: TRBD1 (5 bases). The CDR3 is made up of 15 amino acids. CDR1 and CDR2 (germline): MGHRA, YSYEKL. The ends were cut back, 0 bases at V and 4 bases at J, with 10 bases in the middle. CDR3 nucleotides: TGCGCCAGCAGCCAAGAGGAGGGGTCAAATCAGCCCCAGCATTTT. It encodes CASSQEEGSNQPQHF.

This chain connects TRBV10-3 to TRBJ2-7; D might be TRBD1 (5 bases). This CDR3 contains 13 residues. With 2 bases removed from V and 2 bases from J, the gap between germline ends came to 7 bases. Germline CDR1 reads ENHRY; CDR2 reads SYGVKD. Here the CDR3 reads CAISEPGPYEQYF. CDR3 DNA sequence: TGTGCCATCAGTGAGCCAGGGCCCTACGAGCAGTACTTC.

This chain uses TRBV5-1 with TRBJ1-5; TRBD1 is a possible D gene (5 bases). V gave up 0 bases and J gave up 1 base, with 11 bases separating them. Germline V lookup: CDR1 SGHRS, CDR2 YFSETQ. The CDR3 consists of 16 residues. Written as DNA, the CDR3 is TGCGCCAGCAGCTTGGGGCAGGGCGGGAGCAATCAGCCCCAGCATTTT. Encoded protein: CASSLGQGGSNQPQHF.

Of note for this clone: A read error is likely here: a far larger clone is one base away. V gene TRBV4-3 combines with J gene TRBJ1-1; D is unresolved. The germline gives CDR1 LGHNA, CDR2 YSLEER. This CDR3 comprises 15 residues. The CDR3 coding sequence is TGCGCCAGCCGCCAAGTGGGCAGTCACCCCACTGAAGCTTTCTTT. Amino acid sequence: CASRQVGSHPTEAFF.

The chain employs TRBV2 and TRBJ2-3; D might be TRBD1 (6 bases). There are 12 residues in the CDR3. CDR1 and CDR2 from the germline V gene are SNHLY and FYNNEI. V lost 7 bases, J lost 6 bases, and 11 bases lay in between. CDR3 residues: CASTQGDDTQYF. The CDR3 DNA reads TGTGCCAGCACACAGGGAGATGATACGCAGTATTTT.

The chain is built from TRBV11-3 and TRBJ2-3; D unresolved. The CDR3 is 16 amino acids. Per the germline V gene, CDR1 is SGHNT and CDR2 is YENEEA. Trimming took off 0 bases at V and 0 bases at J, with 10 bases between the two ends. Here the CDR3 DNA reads TGTGCCAGCAGCTTAGAAGGCACAACTAGCACAGATACGCAGTATTTT. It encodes CASSLEGTTSTDTQYF.

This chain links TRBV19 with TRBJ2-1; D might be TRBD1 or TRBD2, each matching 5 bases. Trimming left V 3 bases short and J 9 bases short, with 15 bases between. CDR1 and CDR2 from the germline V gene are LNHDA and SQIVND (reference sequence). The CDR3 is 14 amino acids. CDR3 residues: CASSILGTQGEQFF. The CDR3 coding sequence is TGTGCCAGTAGTATTTTAGGGACCCAAGGTGAGCAGTTCTTC.